This TCR beta chain stems from a study of regulatory T cells in long-lasting Graves disease. This clonotype was observed at least ten times. Library construction for TCR beta used iRepertoire HTBI primers and Arm-PCR of CDR3 regions. TCRdb analysed the multiplex PCR reads with MiXCR anew, one entry per CDR3 protein. In the table there are 600,000 to 650,000 distinct CDR3 sequences, roughly 16% of which are singletons. Time point denoted: newly diagnosed GD, antithyroid drugs for less than 3 months. With RNA extracted from PBMCs as input, the TCR library was made. This sample was shared with a second study, whose subject was T cells in Graves' hyperthyroidism and ophthalmopathy.

The sample consisted of peripheral blood mononuclear cells (PBMCs), taken at new diagnosis, from a patient treated with antithyroid drugs. This TCR was recovered from a woman in her thirties with Graves disease.

In DNA form, the CDR3 reads TGTGCCAGCAGTTACGGTGAGCCGGGTTATAGCAATCAGCCCCAGCATTTT. Encoded protein: CASSYGEPGYSNQPQHF. The chain combines TRBV6-2 or TRBV6-3 with TRBJ1-5, with no clear D. CDR3 length equals 17 residues. Per germline, CDR1 MNHEY and CDR2 SVGEGT. V gave up 2 bases and J gave up 0 bases, with 14 bases separating them.